This entry concerns a single T cell receptor beta chain. Which antigen it targets is not known. Base qualities are not provided; no much larger clone lies one nucleotide away. Inclusive of the bounding cysteine and phenylalanine, the CDR3 is 12 residues long. Of all the DNA, just the CDR3 is kept, 36 bases in frame from base 1. Trimming costs V 5 bases and J 5 bases, and their ends lie 10 bases apart. Based on the germline V gene, the CDR1 and CDR2 sequences are MDHEN and SYDVKM. The data stem from a study of blood T cell repertoires in COVID-19 (dated by TCRdb to 2019 to 2021). Broadly, across the study: The collaborator samples originated in the United States, Italy and Spain and spanned the acute and convalescent phases of COVID-19. The sample metadata nearly always contained a de-identified subject ID, COVID-19 status, age in years and sex. The material from the prospective study consisted of cDNA or gDNA derived from T cells, B-cell-depleted T cells, or PBMCs. The dataset comprised deeply sampled blood TCRbeta repertoires from subjects exposed to, actively infected with, or recovered from COVID-19. The samples were drawn from the first 160 participants of the ongoing ImmuneRACE study and from 1,254 subjects provided by 6 global collaborators. Where available, HLA class I and class II types were obtained from metadata supplied by the sample provider rather than from assay-based typing. The repertoires were made available in a free public database intended to serve as a resource for research on the immune response to SARS-CoV-2. What the study reported, not specific to this receptor: The amount of clinical and demographic metadata varied by source and participant and was provided uncurated.

Participants in the prospective study were aged roughly 18 to 89 years, lived in some 24 United States geographic areas, and enrolled through a virtual design. In the prospective study, participants were assigned to cohorts based on the clinical history participants reported in a screening survey and a study questionnaire. For ImmuneRACE Cohort 3, a participant was defined as recovered based on two consecutive negative NP/OP PCR tests, clearance by a healthcare professional, or resolution of symptoms. Mobile phlebotomists in the prospective study collected whole blood, serum and a nasopharyngeal or oropharyngeal swab from every participant. Participants in the prospective study had the option to provide additional blood draws and questionnaires over a roughly 2-month period. Before DNA extraction, prospective study blood samples were shipped either frozen or at room temperature. TCRbeta CDR3 regions were amplified from genomic DNA using the immunoSEQ Assay, a bias-controlled multiplex PCR. In the original analysis: The number of nucleated cells in each sample was estimated by amplification of reference gene primers within the assay. To quantify the absolute abundance of each unique TCRbeta CDR3 rearrangement, sequence reads were collapsed and filtered. For each sample, productive Simpson clonality was calculated as the square root of Simpson's diversity index over productive rearrangements. Not all clones reach the TCRdb copy of this immuneACCESS table, which keeps in-frame sequences only. Checked studies attribute under half of the gap to unresolved V genes and leave the rest unexplained. From that table come the V and J calls and clone size; the DNA was used to work out D and trimming. Here the sample has about 260,000 clones; 75% to 90% occur a single time. Of the sample, 2% to 3% is held by the ten largest clones.

Sequencing was done on a sample of PBMCs or T cells enriched from blood (not recorded which). The rearranged chain carries TRBV28 and TRBJ2-7; tentative D gene TRBD1, with 5 bases matching. This TCR was recovered from a woman younger than 35 who had recovered from COVID-19. CDR3 region: CASSRDSDEQYF. The DNA sequence is given as TGTGCCAGCAGTCGTGACAGCGACGAGCAGTACTTC. Here the CDR3 is joined to the reference TRBV28 and TRBJ2-7 genes, and the full variable domain is: DVKVTQSSRYLVKRTGEKVFLECVQDMDHENMFWYRQDPGLGLRLIYFSYDVKMKEKGDIPEGYSVSREKKERFSLILESASTNQTSMYLCASSRDSDEQYFGPGTRLTVT.